The next 24 T cell receptor beta chains were all read from a single sample in a study of CD8 T cells in ankylosing spondylitis. Study-level findings and limits: For ankylosing spondylitis blood, a TCR beta motif of roughly 8 highly homologous variants appeared characteristic.

TCRdb analysed the 5' RACE reads with MiXCR anew, one entry per CDR3 protein. This sample has just under 550,000 distinct CDR3 sequences, with roughly 13% found just once. Antigens of these TCRs are unknown. Sequenced material: blood, either unsorted or a sorted T cell fraction (not recorded which). These receptors originate from a male donor with ankylosing spondylitis.

V and J are TRBV19 and TRBJ1-5; D uncertain. The CDR3 length is 15 residues. Deletions cut 3 bases from V and 0 bases from J, with 9 bases between. From germline, CDR1 is LNHDA and CDR2 SQIVND (reference sequence). The CDR3 bases are TGTGCCAGTAGTATGGCTGGGAATAGCAATCAGCCCCAGCATTTT. This codes for CASSMAGNSNQPQHF.

V gene TRBV7-9 combines with J gene TRBJ2-1, with D unclear. The CDR3 extends over 14 amino acids. Germline loops: CDR1 SEHNR, CDR2 FQNEAQ (reference sequence). CDR3 bases: TGTGTCGAGATGGCCATGAACGGCTACAATGAGCAGTTCTTC. Residues: CVEMAMNGYNEQFF.

The chain combines TRBV10-3 with TRBJ2-1, with D perhaps assigned TRBD1 or TRBD2 (6 bases each). The length of the CDR3 is 14 residues. CDR1 is ENHRY and CDR2 is SYGVKD in the germline V gene. V gave up 6 bases and J gave up 2 bases, with 11 bases separating them. For the CDR3, the DNA is TGTGCCATCAGGGAGGGGGGAGCCTACAATGAGCAGTTCTTC. This codes for CAIREGGAYNEQFF.

This clonotype was detected only a few times. This sequence joins TRBV20-1 and TRBJ2-3; D uncertain. The CDR3 length is 11 residues. V was trimmed by 0 bases and J by 5 bases, leaving 3 bases between them. The V gene's germline CDR1 is DFQATT and CDR2 SNEGSKA (reference sequence). CDR3 residues: CSARDLDTQYF. In nucleotides, the CDR3 is TGCAGTGCTAGAGATCTAGATACGCAGTATTTT.

This clonotype was recorded a few times. The chain uses TRBV10-2 and TRBJ1-5, with 9 bases lining up with TRBD1. V gave up 6 bases and J gave up 0 bases; unmatched junction bases: 3. CDR1 and CDR2 (germline): WSHSY, SAAADI. The CDR3 totals 15 residues. The CDR3 loop reads CASRDRGYSNQPQHF. The DNA of the CDR3 is TGCGCCAGCAGGGACAGGGGCTATAGCAATCAGCCCCAGCATTTT.

The chain combines TRBV12-3 or TRBV12-4 with TRBJ2-2, with TRBD2 matching over 11 bases. CDR3 length equals 15 residues. Unmatched junction bases numbered 3, after V lost 5 bases and J lost 4 bases. The CDR3 region is CASSHLAGGTGELFF. The CDR3 DNA is TGTGCCAGCAGTCATCTAGCGGGAGGCACCGGGGAGCTGTTTTTT.

This clonotype appeared many times. The V and J genes are TRBV29-1 and TRBJ2-1, with a possible D match to TRBD1 (6 bases). CDR3 length: 15 residues. Deletions cut 3 bases from V and 0 bases from J, with 12 bases between. Germline CDR1 is SQVTM and CDR2 is ANQGSEA. The CDR3 spells CSVDQGTNSYNEQFF. The CDR3 nucleotides read TGCAGCGTTGATCAGGGGACCAACTCCTACAATGAGCAGTTCTTC.

The chain links TRBV29-1 to TRBJ2-1, with 11 positions matching TRBD1. Germline CDR1 and CDR2: SQVTM and ANQGSEA. This CDR3 is 14 amino acids long. Unmatched junction bases numbered 3, after V lost 2 bases and J lost 6 bases. The CDR3 DNA sequence: TGCAGCGTTGAATTGGGACAGGGGGGCAATGAGCAGTTCTTC. Translation gives CSVELGQGGNEQFF.

This clonotype was detected only a few times. This chain uses TRBV7-2 with TRBJ1-6, with 10 bases aligning to TRBD1. The CDR3 has 16 amino acids. Germline V gene lookup returns CDR1 SGHTA and CDR2 FQGNSA. The V and J ends lost 2 bases and 3 bases, in that order; junction bases with no gene match: 1. The CDR3 nucleotides read TGTGCCAGCAGCTTACGGACAGGGGGCTATAATTCACCCCTCCACTTT. Translating gives CASSLRTGGYNSPLHF.

This clonotype has only a few counts. Here the CDR3 reads CASSQKDFGLTGPQHF. The CDR3 nucleotides are TGTGCCAGCAGCCAAAAGGACTTCGGTCTCACCGGGCCCCAGCATTTT. The V call is TRBV3-1, the J call TRBJ1-5; D gene unclear. Between the trimmed V and J ends, which lost 2 bases and 9 bases, there was a span of 20 bases. CDR1 is LGHDT, CDR2 YNNKEL, per germline (reference sequence). The CDR3 sequence is 16 residues long. Combining the CDR3 with reference TRBV3-1 and TRBJ1-5 gives the whole variable domain DTAVSQTPKYLVTQMGNDKSIKCEQNLGHDTMYWYKQDSKKFLKIMFSYNNKELIINETVPNRFSPKSPDKAHLNLHINSLELGDSAVYFCASSQKDFGLTGPQHFGDGTRLSIL.

This clonotype was detected many times. The chain combines TRBV7-6 with TRBJ2-7; D unresolved. This CDR3 is 13 amino acids long. Germline lookup yields CDR1 SGHVS and CDR2 FNYEAQ. V dropped 4 bases and J dropped 0 bases, with 7 bases sitting between them. The CDR3 sequence is CASSSRFSYEQYF. Here the CDR3 DNA reads TGTGCCAGCAGCTCGAGGTTCTCCTACGAGCAGTACTTC.

This clonotype was seen only a few times. The J gene is TRBJ2-2, the V gene TRBV20-1, with D possibly being TRBD1 or TRBD2 (5 bases each). Germline loops: CDR1 DFQATT, CDR2 SNEGSKA (reference sequence). The CDR3 sequence is 14 residues long. V was trimmed by 2 bases and J by 7 bases, leaving 14 bases between them. CDR3 in DNA: TGCAGTGCTAGAAGGGACGGAGGTTTCGGGGAGCTGTTTTTT. This sequence encodes CSARRDGGFGELFF.

This clonotype was recorded a few times. The genes are TRBV19 and TRBJ1-2; tentatively, D is TRBD1 (5 bases). The CDR3 covers 15 residues. Germline CDR1 is LNHDA and CDR2 is SQIVND (reference sequence). Trimming took off 7 bases at V and 4 bases at J, with 19 bases between the two ends. The CDR3 reads CASTGQGDRFYGYTF. CDR3 bases: TGTGCCAGTACAGGGCAAGGCGACAGATTCTATGGCTACACCTTC.

The sample holds a few counts of this clonotype. The CDR3: CSAMALAALRQYF. DNA of the CDR3: TGCAGTGCTATGGCCCTAGCGGCCCTCAGGCAGTACTTC. The chain carries TRBV20-1 and TRBJ2-7; TRBD2 matches at 7 bases. The length of the CDR3 is 13 residues. J lost 9 bases, V lost 4 bases, and 12 bases had no gene match. Germline V gene sequence: CDR1 DFQATT, CDR2 SNEGSKA (reference sequence).

This clonotype was detected only a few times. The chain couples TRBV7-9 to TRBJ1-4, with D hard to call. The V end was cut by 2 bases, the J end by 4 bases, with 8 bases between. CDR3 size: 14 residues. Germline-derived CDR1 and CDR2 are SEHNR and FQNEAQ (reference sequence). The CDR3 protein is CASSLLTDNEKLFF. In DNA form, the CDR3 reads TGTGCCAGCAGCTTACTCACAGATAATGAAAAACTGTTTTTT.

The J gene is TRBJ1-2, the V gene TRBV20-1; no clear D gene. V was shortened by 6 bases and J by 4 bases, with 15 bases between the two germline ends. Germline V gene sequence: CDR1 DFQATT, CDR2 SNEGSKA (reference sequence). The CDR3 consists of 13 residues. The CDR3 region has the DNA TGCAGTGCCATATTTCCGGGAACCTATGGCTACACCTTC. As protein: CSAIFPGTYGYTF.

This clonotype was detected a few times. V is TRBV20-1 and J is TRBJ2-3, with 10 bases aligning to TRBD2. CDR1 is DFQATT, CDR2 SNEGSKA, per germline (reference sequence). This CDR3 is built from 19 residues. Unmatched junction bases numbered 19, after V lost 6 bases and J lost 1 base. CDR3 in DNA: TGCAGTGCCGAGCCCCCTAGCGGGAGCCTCGTGGTAGGCACAGATACGCAGTATTTT. Translating it yields CSAEPPSGSLVVGTDTQYF.

This rearrangement joins TRBV7-8 to TRBJ2-1, with no clear D. The CDR3 runs to 12 residues. V shed 1 base and J shed 10 bases, with 8 bases lying between them. Looked up from germline, CDR1 is SGHVS and CDR2 is FQNEAQ. CDR3 coding DNA: TGTGCCAGCAGCTTAGACTTGGCGGAGCAGTTCTTC. Amino acid sequence: CASSLDLAEQFF.

This clonotype was seen at least ten times. The chain links TRBV5-1 to TRBJ1-1; 7 bases are shared with TRBD1. The ends lost 4 bases at V and 2 bases at J; junction bases unmatched: 5. Germline V gene data show CDR1 as SGHRS and CDR2 as YFSETQ. The CDR3 has 14 amino acids. The CDR3: CASSRGTVNTEAFF. CDR3 sequence (DNA): TGCGCCAGCAGCCGGGGGACAGTAAACACTGAAGCTTTCTTT.

This clonotype has a handful of counts. This chain links TRBV2 with TRBJ1-3; tentative D call: TRBD1 (5 bases). Per the germline V gene, CDR1 is SNHLY and CDR2 is FYNNEI. CDR3 length equals 14 residues. Trimming removed 8 bases at V and 0 bases at J, with 11 bases between. DNA for the CDR3: TGTGCCAGCGCCCGACAGATCTCTGGAAACACCATATATTTT. This codes for CASARQISGNTIYF. The full variable domain, with the rest looked up from reference TRBV2 and TRBJ1-3, is EPEVTQTPSHQVTQMGQEVILRCVPISNHLYFYWYRQILGQKVEFLVSFYNNEISEKSEIFDDQFSVERPDGSNFTLKIRSTKLEDSAMYFCASARQISGNTIYFGEGSWLTVV.

This clonotype was seen a few times. The chain combines TRBV12-3 or TRBV12-4 with TRBJ1-2, with TRBD1 matching over 7 bases. Trimming at V came to 3 bases and at J to 6 bases, leaving 10 bases not matched to a gene. This CDR3 contains 15 residues. CDR3 coding DNA: TGTGCCAGCAGTTTCTGGACAGGAACCGCGGATGGCTACACCTTC. It is translated as CASSFWTGTADGYTF.

The V and J genes are TRBV2 and TRBJ2-3; TRBD1 agrees at 7 bases. V shed 5 bases and J 2 bases; nucleotides not matched to a gene: 7. Germline CDR1 SNHLY, CDR2 FYNNEI. The CDR3 consists of 15 residues. The CDR3 DNA reads as TGTGCCAGCAGTTTACAGGGGTCATCCACAGATACGCAGTATTTT. Its protein is CASSLQGSSTDTQYF.

The V call is TRBV2, the J call TRBJ1-2, with no clear D. This CDR3 is 13 amino acids long. Trimming removed 1 base at V and 2 bases at J, with 5 bases between. Germline CDR1 and CDR2: SNHLY and FYNNEI. The CDR3 coding sequence is TGTGCCAGCAGTGAAGTCGGCAACTATGGCTACACCTTC. Protein: CASSEVGNYGYTF.

This clonotype was seen a handful of times. The V call is TRBV7-9, the J call TRBJ2-4; D remains ambiguous. CDR1 is SEHNR, CDR2 FQNEAQ, per germline (reference sequence). Trimming pared 5 bases from V and 0 bases from J, leaving 8 bases between. The CDR3 totals 14 residues. For the CDR3, the DNA is TGTGCCAGCAGCCTAGTGGAAGCCAAAAACATTCAGTACTTC. This encodes CASSLVEAKNIQYF.